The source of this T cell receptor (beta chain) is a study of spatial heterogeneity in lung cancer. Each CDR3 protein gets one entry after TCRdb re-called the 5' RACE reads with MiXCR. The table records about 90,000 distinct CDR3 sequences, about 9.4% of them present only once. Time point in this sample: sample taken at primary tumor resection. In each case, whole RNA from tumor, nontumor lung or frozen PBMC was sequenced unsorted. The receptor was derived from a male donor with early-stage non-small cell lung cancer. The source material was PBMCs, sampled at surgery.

CDR3 amino acids: CASRGQNYEQYF. The CDR3 DNA is TGTGCCAGCAGGGGGCAGAACTACGAGCAGTACTTC. The chain combines TRBV12-3 or TRBV12-4 with TRBJ2-7, with TRBD1 as a possible D gene (5 bases). The germline V and J ends were trimmed by 6 bases and 3 bases, with 9 bases remaining between them. This CDR3 is 12 amino acids long.